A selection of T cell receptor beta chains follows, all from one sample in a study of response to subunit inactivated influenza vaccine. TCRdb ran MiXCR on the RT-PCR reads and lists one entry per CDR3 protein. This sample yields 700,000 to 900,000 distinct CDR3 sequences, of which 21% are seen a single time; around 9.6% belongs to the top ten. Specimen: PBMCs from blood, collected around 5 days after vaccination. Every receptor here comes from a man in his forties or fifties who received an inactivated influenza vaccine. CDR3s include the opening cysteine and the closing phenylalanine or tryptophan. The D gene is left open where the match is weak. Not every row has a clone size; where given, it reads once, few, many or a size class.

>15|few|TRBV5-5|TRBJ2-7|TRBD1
TGTGCCAGCAGCTTGGCAGGACAGGGGAGACACGAGCAGTACTTC
CASSLAGQGRHEQYF
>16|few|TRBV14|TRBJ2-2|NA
TGTGCCAGCAGCCAAGTCGTATCGATGAACACCGGGGAGCTGTTTTTT
CASSQVVSMNTGELFF
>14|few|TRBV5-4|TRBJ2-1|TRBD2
TGTGCCAGCAGCCGGGAAGGGACTAGGCATGAGCAGTTCTTC
CASSREGTRHEQFF
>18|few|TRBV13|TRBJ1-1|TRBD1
TGTGCCAGCAGCCTCAAAGAGGGACAGCGCTTTGGGGACACTGAAGCTTTCTTT
CASSLKEGQRFGDTEAFF
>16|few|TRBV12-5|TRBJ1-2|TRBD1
TGTGCTAGTGGTTCCCAGGGACAGGAAGCTAACTATGGCTACACCTTC
CASGSQGQEANYGYTF
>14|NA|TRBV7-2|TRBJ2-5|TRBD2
TGTGCCAGCAGCTTAGTATGGGGGAGGGAGTCCCAGTACTTC
CASSLVWGRESQYF
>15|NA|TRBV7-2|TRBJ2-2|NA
TGTGCCAGCAGCTTAGGGACTATTCCTACCGGGGAGCTGTTTTTT
CASSLGTIPTGELFF
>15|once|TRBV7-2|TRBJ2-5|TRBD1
TGTGCCAGCAGCCAAAGTGGACAGGATCAAGAGACCCAGTACTTC
CASSQSGQDQETQYF
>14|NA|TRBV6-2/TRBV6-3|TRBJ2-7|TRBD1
TGTGCCAGCAGCCGAGGGGCAGGGGGCTACGAGCAGTACTTC
CASSRGAGGYEQYF
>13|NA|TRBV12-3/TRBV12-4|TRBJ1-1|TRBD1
TGTGCCAGCACCGGGACAGGAAACACTGAAGCTTTCTTT
CASTGTGNTEAFF
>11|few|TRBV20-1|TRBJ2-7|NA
TGCAGTGCTAGGGAAACCTACGAGCAGTACTTC
CSARETYEQYF
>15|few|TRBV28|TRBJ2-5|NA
TGTGCCAGCACCATTGGGACTTCGTACCAAGAGACCCAGTACTTC
CASTIGTSYQETQYF
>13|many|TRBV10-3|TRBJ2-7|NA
TGTGCCATCAGTGAGTCAACAGGGTTGGAGCAGTACTTC
CAISESTGLEQYF
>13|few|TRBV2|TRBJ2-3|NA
TGTGCCAGCGAGGGACAAATTCTGAATACGCAGTATTTT
CASEGQILNTQYF
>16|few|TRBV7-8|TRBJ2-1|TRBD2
TGTGCCAGCAGCGTAGGGTCTAGCGGGAGGATCGGTGAGCAGTTCTTC
CASSVGSSGRIGEQFF
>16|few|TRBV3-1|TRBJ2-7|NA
TGTGCCAGCAGCCGGGGTCCCTACCAGGGAGCCTACGAGCAGTACTTC
CASSRGPYQGAYEQYF
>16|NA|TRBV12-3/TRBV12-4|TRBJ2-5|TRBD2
TGTGCCAGCAGTTTAACCCTAGCGGGAGCCCGGGAGACCCAGTACTTC
CASSLTLAGARETQYF
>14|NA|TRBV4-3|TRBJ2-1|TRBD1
TGCGCCAGCAGCCGACACGACAGGGCCAATGAGCAGTTCTTC
CASSRHDRANEQFF
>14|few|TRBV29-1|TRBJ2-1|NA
TGCAGCGTAACAAGACAGGTAGTCGGTAATGAGCAGTTCTTC
CSVTRQVVGNEQFF
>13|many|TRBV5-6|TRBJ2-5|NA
TGTGCCAGCAGCTTGAGGTACCAAGAGACCCAGTACTTC
CASSLRYQETQYF
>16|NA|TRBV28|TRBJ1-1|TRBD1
TGTGCCAGCAGTTTACCCAGACAGGGGGCGAACACTGAAGCTTTCTTT
CASSLPRQGANTEAFF
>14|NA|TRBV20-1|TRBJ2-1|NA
TGCAGTGCTAGCCCTAGCGCAACCTACAATGAGCAGTTCTTC
CSASPSATYNEQFF
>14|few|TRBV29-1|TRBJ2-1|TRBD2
TGCAGCGGAGGACTAGCGGGAGGATTTAATGAGCAGTTCTTC
CSGGLAGGFNEQFF
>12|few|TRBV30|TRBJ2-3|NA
TGTGCCTGGAGTGTTGGAACAGATACGCAGTATTTT
CAWSVGTDTQYF
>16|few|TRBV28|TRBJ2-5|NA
TGTGCCAGCAGTTTGGGCGAGCGGGCCAACCAAGAGACCCAGTACTTC
CASSLGERANQETQYF
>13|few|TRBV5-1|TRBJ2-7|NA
TGCGCCAGCAGCTCAAGGACAGCGGGCGAGCAGTACTTC
CASSSRTAGEQYF
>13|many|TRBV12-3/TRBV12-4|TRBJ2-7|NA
TGTGCCAGCAGTACTACAGGGACCTACGAGCAGTACTTC
CASSTTGTYEQYF
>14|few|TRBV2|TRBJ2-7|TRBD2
TGTGCCAGCAGTGATCTAGCGGTCAGATACGAGCAGTACTTC
CASSDLAVRYEQYF
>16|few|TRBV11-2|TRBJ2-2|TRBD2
TGTGCCAGCAGCAACCTTTACGGGACTAGCGGGAGAGAGCTGTTTTTT
CASSNLYGTSGRELFF
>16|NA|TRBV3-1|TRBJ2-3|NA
TGTGCCAGCAGCTGGCTTCCGGGCGTCATAGCAGATACGCAGTATTTT
CASSWLPGVIADTQYF
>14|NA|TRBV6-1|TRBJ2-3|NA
TGTGCCACTCGAATTCAGGGGAACACAGATACGCAGTATTTT
CATRIQGNTDTQYF
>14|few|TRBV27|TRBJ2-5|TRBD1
TGTGCCAGCAGTCGCAACAGGGGATACGAGACCCAGTACTTC
CASSRNRGYETQYF
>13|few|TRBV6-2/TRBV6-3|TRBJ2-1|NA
TGTGCCAGCAGCCTACAGGGATACGATGAGCAGTTCTTC
CASSLQGYDEQFF
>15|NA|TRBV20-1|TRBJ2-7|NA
TGCAGTGCTTCTGGGGGAAGACCCTTTGCCTACGAGCAGTACTTC
CSASGGRPFAYEQYF
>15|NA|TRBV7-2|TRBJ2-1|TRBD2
TGTGCCAGCAGCCTAGCTAGCGGGGGCAGCAATGAGCAGTTCTTC
CASSLASGGSNEQFF
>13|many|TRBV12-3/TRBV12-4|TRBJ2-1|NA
TGTGCCAGCAGTTTATCCCCGTCCCATGAGCAGTTCTTC
CASSLSPSHEQFF
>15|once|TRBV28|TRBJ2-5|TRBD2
TGTGCCAGCAGTTCGATCGGGAGGGGACAAGAGACCCAGTACTTC
CASSSIGRGQETQYF
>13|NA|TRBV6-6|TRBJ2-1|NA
TGTGCCAGCAGATTAAGCCCGGCCGATGAGCAGTTCTTC
CASRLSPADEQFF
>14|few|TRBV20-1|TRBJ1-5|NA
TGCAGTGCTAGATTAGGAGGGTTAGCTCAGCCCCAGCATTTT
CSARLGGLAQPQHF
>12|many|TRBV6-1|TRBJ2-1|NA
TGTGCCAGCAGTGAAGTAGGGCTGATTCAGTTCTTC
CASSEVGLIQFF
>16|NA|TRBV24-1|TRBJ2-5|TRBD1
TGTGCCACCAGTGACCCAGGGACAGGGGGCCGTGAGACCCAGTACTTC
CATSDPGTGGRETQYF
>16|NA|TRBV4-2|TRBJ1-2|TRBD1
TGTGCCAGCAGCCAAGGAATGGGACAGGGCTTTGGAGGCTACACCTTC
CASSQGMGQGFGGYTF
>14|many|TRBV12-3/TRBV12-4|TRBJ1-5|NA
TGTGCCAGCAGTTTGGGTCACAGAGATCAGCCCCAGCATTTT
CASSLGHRDQPQHF
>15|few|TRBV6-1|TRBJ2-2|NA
TGTGCCAGCACCCAGGGAGGGACATACACCGGGGAGCTGTTTTTT
CASTQGGTYTGELFF
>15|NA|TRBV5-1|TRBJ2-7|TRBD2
TGCGCCAGCAGCACTCTGGGCGGGAGCCCCTCCGAGCAGTACTTC
CASSTLGGSPSEQYF
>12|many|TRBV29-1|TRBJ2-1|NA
TGCAGCGGTGGATGGGGTTACAATGAGCAGTTCTTC
CSGGWGYNEQFF
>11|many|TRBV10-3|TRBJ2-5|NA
TGTGCCATCGCCACGGCAGAGACCCAGTACTTC
CAIATAETQYF
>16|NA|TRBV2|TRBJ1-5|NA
TGTGCCAGCAGTCCCCCAGGGATGGGTAGCAATCAGCCCCAGCATTTT
CASSPPGMGSNQPQHF
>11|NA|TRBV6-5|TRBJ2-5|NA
TGTGCCACCAAGATTCAAGAGACCCAGTACTTC
CATKIQETQYF
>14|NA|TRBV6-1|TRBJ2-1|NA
TGTGCCAGCTGTATGGCGGGTTCCTACAATGAGCAGTTCTTC
CASCMAGSYNEQFF
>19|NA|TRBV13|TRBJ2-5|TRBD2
TGTGCCAGCAGCTCGATGGGATTAAAACTAGCGGGGTACCAAGAGACCCAGTACTTC
CASSSMGLKLAGYQETQYF
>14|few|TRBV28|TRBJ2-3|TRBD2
TGTGCCACCACGGGACTAGTGGGCACAGATACGCAGTATTTT
CATTGLVGTDTQYF
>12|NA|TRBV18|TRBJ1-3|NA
TGTGCCAGCTCACCGGGCGGAAACACCATATATTTT
CASSPGGNTIYF